These T cell receptor beta chains were read from a single sample in a study of T-cell memory formation after mild COVID-19. One entry per CDR3 protein results from TCRdb running MiXCR on the 5' RACE reads. The data hold some 97,000 distinct CDR3 sequences, with 8.5% to 14% observed a single time. The sample taken for sequencing was PBMCs or a T cell subset sorted from them (not recorded which). The source of these receptors is a man between 18 and 35 years old who had mild COVID-19 (a few samples of this study predate the infection). Cell type and time point are not known. The CDR3 runs from the conserved cysteine through the conserved F or W. The order of the fields is V gene, clone size, D gene, J gene, CDR3 DNA, CDR3 protein. The D gene is left open where the match is weak. The size field is filled for only some rows; it gives once, few, many or a size class.

TRBV21-1	NA	NA	TRBJ1-1	TGTGCCAGCAGCAAGAGCAGGGGGCCAGAAGCTTTCTTT	CASSKSRGPEAFF
TRBV24-1	NA	NA	TRBJ2-3	TGTGCCACCAGTTTCAGCGCGGAGGCAGATACGCAGTATTTT	CATSFSAEADTQYF
TRBV24-1	NA	NA	TRBJ2-7	TGTGCCACCAGTGATTTGAGGGGGGAGCAGTACTTC	CATSDLRGEQYF
TRBV5-6	NA	NA	TRBJ2-5	TGTGCCAGCAGCTTGGGGGCAGGGGTCTTCAGGGAGACCCAGTACTTC	CASSLGAGVFRETQYF
TRBV11-2	NA	TRBD1	TRBJ2-1	TGTGCCAGCAGCTCGACAGGGGCTGAGCAGTTCTTC	CASSSTGAEQFF
TRBV19	few	TRBD2	TRBJ2-1	TGTGCCAGTAGTATTGGGTTAGCGGGGGGCTCCTACAATGAGCAGTTCTTC	CASSIGLAGGSYNEQFF
TRBV7-2	few	TRBD2	TRBJ2-5	TGTGCCAGCAGCCAGAGCGGGGGGTCCCAAGAGACCCAGTACTTC	CASSQSGGSQETQYF
TRBV5-1	few	NA	TRBJ2-1	TGCGCCAGCAGCGGGTGGGGGACGAGCTTCGATGAGCAGTTCTTC	CASSGWGTSFDEQFF
TRBV7-9	NA	NA	TRBJ2-2	TGTGCCAGCGGACTCCTGAACACCGGGGAGCTGTTTTTT	CASGLLNTGELFF
TRBV6-1	many	NA	TRBJ1-5	TGTGCCAGCAGGTCCGTCTCGCAATACAATCAGCCCCAGCATTTT	CASRSVSQYNQPQHF
TRBV7-9	few	NA	TRBJ1-1	TGTGCCACCTCTTTCGGGGACGGGAACACTGAAGCTTTCTTT	CATSFGDGNTEAFF
TRBV4-3	NA	TRBD1	TRBJ1-5	TGCGCCAGCAGCGATGGGACAGGTGAACAGCCCCAGCATTTT	CASSDGTGEQPQHF
TRBV5-1	few	TRBD1	TRBJ1-1	TGCGCCAGCAGCGGAAAATGGAGGGGGCGAGAGAACACTGAAGCTTTCTTT	CASSGKWRGRENTEAFF
TRBV2	few	NA	TRBJ2-3	TGTGCCAGTCCCAGGAGCGGGCCTAGGGAAACGCAGTATTTT	CASPRSGPRETQYF
TRBV27	NA	NA	TRBJ2-1	TGTGCCAGCAAAATCTCGGGAGACTACTACAATGAGCAGTTCTTC	CASKISGDYYNEQFF
TRBV6-5	NA	NA	TRBJ1-2	TGTGCCAGCACGGCGAACCCCGGGAATGGCTACACCTTC	CASTANPGNGYTF
TRBV20-1	NA	NA	TRBJ2-7	TGCAGTGCTCTGACCGGGACTTCCTACGAGCAGTACTTC	CSALTGTSYEQYF
TRBV18	many	TRBD1	TRBJ2-3	TGTGCCAGCTCATATCCGGAGTTGGGGACAGGAGTCGATACGCAGTATTTT	CASSYPELGTGVDTQYF
TRBV12-3/TRBV12-4	few	NA	TRBJ1-3	TGTGCCAGCAGTTTAGGCCAGCGGAGAAACACCATATATTTT	CASSLGQRRNTIYF
TRBV29-1	NA	TRBD2	TRBJ2-1	TGCAGCGCTGCGGCCAGCGGGGCCTACAATGAGCAGTTCTTC	CSAAASGAYNEQFF
TRBV11-3	NA	TRBD1	TRBJ2-5	TGTGCCAGCAGCCGGACAGGGGAGGAGACCCAGTACTTC	CASSRTGEETQYF
TRBV5-5	NA	TRBD1	TRBJ2-7	TGTGCCAGCAGTTCTAGGGGGCCTATCTCCTACGAGCAGTACTTC	CASSSRGPISYEQYF
TRBV5-1	few	NA	TRBJ2-7	TGCGCCAGCAGCTTGGACGAAGCCTACGAGCAGTACTTC	CASSLDEAYEQYF
TRBV6-6	medium-sized	NA	TRBJ2-5	TGTGCCAGCAGTTACCTCCGGACTGTACAAGAGACCCAGTACTTC	CASSYLRTVQETQYF
TRBV28	NA	NA	TRBJ1-2	TGTGCCAGCAGTTTATTGGACAGCCCCGGTAGCTATGGCTACACCTTC	CASSLLDSPGSYGYTF
TRBV6-5	NA	NA	TRBJ1-5	TGTGCCAGCAGTTACGAGGGGGGAGTTCAGCCCCAGCATTTT	CASSYEGGVQPQHF
TRBV7-2	few	NA	TRBJ2-7	TGTGCCAGCAGCGAGGATCCCGGGATGTATGAGCAGTACTTC	CASSEDPGMYEQYF
TRBV5-1	many	TRBD1	TRBJ2-5	TGCGCCAGCAGCTTGTCGACAGGGGTGTTGGAGACCCAGTACTTC	CASSLSTGVLETQYF
TRBV6-6	few	TRBD1	TRBJ2-1	TGTGCCAGCAGCGCAACAGGGCAGGGGGTTTGGGAGCAGTTCTTC	CASSATGQGVWEQFF